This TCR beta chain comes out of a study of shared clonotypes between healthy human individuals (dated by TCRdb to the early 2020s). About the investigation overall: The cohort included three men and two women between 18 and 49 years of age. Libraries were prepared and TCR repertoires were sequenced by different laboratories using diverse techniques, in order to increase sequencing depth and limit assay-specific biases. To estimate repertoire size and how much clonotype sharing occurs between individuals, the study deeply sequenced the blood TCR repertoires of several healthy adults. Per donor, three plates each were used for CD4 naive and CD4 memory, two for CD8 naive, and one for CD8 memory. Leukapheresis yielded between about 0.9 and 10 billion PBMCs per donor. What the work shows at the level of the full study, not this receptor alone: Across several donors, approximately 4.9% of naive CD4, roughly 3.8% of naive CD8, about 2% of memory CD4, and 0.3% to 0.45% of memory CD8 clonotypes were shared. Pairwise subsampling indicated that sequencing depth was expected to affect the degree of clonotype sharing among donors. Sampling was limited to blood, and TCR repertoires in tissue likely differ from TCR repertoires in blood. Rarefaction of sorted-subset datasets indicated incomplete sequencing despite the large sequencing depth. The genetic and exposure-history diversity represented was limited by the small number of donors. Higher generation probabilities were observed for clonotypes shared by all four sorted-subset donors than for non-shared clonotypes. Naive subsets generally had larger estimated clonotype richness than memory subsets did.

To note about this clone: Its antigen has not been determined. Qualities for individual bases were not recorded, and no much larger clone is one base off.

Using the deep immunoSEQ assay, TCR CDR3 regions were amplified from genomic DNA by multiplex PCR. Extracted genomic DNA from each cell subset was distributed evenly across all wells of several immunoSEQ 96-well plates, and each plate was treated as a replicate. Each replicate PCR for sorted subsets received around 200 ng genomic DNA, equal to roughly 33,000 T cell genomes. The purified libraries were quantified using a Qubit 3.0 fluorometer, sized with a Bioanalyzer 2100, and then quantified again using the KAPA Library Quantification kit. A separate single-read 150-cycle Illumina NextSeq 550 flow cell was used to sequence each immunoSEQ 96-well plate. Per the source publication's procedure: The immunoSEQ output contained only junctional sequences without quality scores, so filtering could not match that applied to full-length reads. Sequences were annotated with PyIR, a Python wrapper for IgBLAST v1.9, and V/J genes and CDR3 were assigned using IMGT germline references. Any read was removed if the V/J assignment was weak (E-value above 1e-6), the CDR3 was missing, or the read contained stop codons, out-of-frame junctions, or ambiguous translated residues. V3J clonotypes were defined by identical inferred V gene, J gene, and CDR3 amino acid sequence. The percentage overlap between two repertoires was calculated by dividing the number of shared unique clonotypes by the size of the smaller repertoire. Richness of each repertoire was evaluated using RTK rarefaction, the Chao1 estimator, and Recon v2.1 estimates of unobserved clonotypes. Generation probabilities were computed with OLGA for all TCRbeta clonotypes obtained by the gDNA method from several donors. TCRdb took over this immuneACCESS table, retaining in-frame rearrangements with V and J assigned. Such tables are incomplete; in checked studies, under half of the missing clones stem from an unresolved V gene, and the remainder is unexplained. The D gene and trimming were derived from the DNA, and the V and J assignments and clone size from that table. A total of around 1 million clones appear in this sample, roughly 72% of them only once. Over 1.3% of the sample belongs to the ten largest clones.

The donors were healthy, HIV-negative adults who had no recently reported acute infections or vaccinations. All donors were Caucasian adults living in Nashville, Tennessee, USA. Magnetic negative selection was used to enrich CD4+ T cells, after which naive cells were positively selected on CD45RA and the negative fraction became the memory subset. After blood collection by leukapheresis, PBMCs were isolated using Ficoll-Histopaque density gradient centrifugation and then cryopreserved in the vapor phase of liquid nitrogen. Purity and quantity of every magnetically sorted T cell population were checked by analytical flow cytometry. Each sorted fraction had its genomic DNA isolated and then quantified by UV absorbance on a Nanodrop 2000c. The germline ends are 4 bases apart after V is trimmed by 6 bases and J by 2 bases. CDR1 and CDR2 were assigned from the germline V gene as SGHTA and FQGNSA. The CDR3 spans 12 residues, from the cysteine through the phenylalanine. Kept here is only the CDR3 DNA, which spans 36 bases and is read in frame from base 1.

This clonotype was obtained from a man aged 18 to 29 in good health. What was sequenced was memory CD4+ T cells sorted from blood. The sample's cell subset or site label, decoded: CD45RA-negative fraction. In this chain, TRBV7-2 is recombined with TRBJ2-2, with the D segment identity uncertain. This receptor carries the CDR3 CASRRNTGELFF. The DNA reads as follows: TGTGCCAGCAGACGAAACACCGGGGAGCTGTTTTTT.